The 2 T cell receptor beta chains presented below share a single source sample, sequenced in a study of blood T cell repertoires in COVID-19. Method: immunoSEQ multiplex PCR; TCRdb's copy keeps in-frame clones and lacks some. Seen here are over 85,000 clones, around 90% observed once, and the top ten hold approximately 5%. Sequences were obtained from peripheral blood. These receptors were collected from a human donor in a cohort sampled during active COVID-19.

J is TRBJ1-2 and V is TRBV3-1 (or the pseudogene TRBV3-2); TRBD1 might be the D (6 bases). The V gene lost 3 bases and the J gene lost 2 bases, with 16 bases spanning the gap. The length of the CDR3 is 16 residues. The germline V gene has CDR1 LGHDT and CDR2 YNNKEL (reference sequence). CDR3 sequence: CASSQRGGRWNYGYTF. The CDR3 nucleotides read TGTGCCAGCAGCCAGAGGGGGGGACGGTGGAACTATGGCTACACCTTC.

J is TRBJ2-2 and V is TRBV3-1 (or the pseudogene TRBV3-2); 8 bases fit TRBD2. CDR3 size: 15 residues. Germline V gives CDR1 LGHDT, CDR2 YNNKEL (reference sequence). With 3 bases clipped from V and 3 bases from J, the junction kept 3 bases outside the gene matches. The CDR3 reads CASSHGGADTGELFF. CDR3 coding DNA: TGTGCCAGCAGCCACGGGGGGGCGGACACCGGGGAGCTGTTTTTT.